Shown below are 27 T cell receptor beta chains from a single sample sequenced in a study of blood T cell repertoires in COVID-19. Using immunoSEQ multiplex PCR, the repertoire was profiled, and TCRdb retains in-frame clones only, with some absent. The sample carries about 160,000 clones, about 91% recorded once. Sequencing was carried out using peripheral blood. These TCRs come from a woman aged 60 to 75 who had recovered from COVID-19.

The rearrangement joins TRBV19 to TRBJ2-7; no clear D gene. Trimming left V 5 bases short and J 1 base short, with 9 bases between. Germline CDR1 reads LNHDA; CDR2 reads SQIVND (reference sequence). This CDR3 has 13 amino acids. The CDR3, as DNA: TGTGCCAGTAGTCTTCAGGTTTCCTACGAGCAGTACTTC. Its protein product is CASSLQVSYEQYF.

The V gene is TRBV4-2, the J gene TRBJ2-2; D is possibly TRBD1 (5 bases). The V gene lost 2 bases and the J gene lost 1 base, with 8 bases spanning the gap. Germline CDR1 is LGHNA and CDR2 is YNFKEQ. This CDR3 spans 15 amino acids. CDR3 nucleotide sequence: TGTGCCAGCAGCCAACAGACAGTGAACACCGGGGAGCTGTTTTTT. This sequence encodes CASSQQTVNTGELFF.

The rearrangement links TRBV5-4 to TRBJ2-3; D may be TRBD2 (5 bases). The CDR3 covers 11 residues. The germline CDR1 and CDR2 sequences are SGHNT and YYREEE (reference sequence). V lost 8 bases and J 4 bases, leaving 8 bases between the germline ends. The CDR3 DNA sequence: TGTGCCAGTAAGAGGGCAGATACGCAGTATTTT. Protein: CASKRADTQYF.

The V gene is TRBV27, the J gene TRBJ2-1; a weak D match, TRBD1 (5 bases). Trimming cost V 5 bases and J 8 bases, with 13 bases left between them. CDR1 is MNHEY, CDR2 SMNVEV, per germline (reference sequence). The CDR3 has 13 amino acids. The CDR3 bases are TGTGCCAGCAGTGTCCTAGGGGCCTATGAGCAGTTCTTC. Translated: CASSVLGAYEQFF.

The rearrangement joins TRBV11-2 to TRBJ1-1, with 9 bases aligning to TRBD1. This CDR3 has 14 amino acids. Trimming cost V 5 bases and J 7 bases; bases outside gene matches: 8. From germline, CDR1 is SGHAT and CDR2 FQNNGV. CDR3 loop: CASSRGQGSGEAFF. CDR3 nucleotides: TGTGCCAGCAGCCGGGGACAGGGTAGTGGTGAAGCTTTCTTT.

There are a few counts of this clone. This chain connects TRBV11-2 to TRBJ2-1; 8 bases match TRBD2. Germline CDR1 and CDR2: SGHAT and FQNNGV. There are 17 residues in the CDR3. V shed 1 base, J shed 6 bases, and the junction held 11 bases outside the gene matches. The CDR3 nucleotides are TGTGCCAGCAGCTTAGGGTATCGGGGGGGCAGGGGCAATGAGCAGTTCTTC. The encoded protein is CASSLGYRGGRGNEQFF.

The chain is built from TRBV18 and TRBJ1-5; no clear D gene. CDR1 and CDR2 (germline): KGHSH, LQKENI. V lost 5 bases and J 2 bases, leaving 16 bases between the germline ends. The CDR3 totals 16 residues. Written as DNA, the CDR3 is TGTGCCAGCTCAGCTAACCCCCCAAGAGGCAATCAGCCCCAGCATTTT. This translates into CASSANPPRGNQPQHF.

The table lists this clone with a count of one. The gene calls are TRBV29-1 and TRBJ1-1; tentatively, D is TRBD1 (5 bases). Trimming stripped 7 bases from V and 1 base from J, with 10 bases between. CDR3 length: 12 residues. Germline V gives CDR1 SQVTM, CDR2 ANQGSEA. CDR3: CSATVWNTEAFF. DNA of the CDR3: TGCAGCGCGACAGTTTGGAACACTGAAGCTTTCTTT.

CDR3 protein: CASSMQDRQNSPLHF. The CDR3 DNA follows: TGTGCCAGTAGTATGCAGGACAGACAAAATTCACCCCTCCACTTT. This chain links TRBV19 with TRBJ1-6; weak D call: TRBD1 (6 bases). This CDR3 has 15 amino acids. The V end lost 3 bases, the J end lost 7 bases, and 13 bases lay between the germline ends. In germline, CDR1 is LNHDA, CDR2 SQIVND (reference sequence).

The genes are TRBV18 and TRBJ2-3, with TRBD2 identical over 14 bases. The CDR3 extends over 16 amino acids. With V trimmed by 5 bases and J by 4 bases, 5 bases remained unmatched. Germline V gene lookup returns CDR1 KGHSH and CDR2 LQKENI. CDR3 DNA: TGTGCCAGCTCATCGACTAGCGGGGGGGCTCCAGATACGCAGTATTTT. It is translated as CASSSTSGGAPDTQYF.

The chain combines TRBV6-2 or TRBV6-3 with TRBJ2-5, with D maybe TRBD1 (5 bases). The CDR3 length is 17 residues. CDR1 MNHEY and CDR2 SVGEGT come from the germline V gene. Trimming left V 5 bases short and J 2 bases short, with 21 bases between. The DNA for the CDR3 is TGTGCCAGCAGTATACCATCCGTTCAGGGCCGACAAGAGACCCAGTACTTC. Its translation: CASSIPSVQGRQETQYF.

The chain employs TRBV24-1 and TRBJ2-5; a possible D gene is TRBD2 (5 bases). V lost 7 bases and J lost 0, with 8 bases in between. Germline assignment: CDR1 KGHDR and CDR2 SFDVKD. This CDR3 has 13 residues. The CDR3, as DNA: TGTGCCACCAGCGAGGGTCACCAAGAGACCCAGTACTTC. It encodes CATSEGHQETQYF.

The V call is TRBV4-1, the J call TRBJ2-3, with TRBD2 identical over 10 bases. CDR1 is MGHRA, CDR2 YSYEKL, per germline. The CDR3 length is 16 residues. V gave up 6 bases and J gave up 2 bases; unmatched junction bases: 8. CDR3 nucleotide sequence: TGCGCCAGCAGAGAGCTAGCGGGGGCGACCACAGATACGCAGTATTTT. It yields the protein CASRELAGATTDTQYF.

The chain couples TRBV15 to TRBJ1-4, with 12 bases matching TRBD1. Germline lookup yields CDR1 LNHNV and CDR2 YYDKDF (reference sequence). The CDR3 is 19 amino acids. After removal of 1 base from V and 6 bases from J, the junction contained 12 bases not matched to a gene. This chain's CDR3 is CATSRGGTGGSGMYEKLFF. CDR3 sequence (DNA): TGTGCCACCAGCAGAGGCGGGACAGGGGGCAGTGGAATGTATGAAAAACTGTTTTTT.

The CDR3 coding sequence is TGCGCCAGCAGCTTGGCCCGAACTAGCGGGGGGCCCACCCCAGAGACCCAGTACTTC. Protein: CASSLARTSGGPTPETQYF. This chain links TRBV5-1 with TRBJ2-5; TRBD2 aligns across 12 bases. The CDR3 contains 19 residues. Germline CDR1 reads SGHRS; CDR2 reads YFSETQ. V was pared by 0 bases and J by 4 bases, with 13 bases of the junction left unmatched.

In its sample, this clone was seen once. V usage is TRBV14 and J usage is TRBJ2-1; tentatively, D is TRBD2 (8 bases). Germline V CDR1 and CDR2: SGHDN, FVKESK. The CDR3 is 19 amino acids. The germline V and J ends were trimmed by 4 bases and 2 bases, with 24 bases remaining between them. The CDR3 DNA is TGTGCCAGCAGCCCGGGACAGCTGGCTAGCGGGTACCCCTACAATGAGCAGTTCTTC. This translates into CASSPGQLASGYPYNEQFF. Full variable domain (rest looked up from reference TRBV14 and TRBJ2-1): EAGVTQFPSHSVIEKGQTVTLRCDPISGHDNLYWYRRVMGKEIKFLLHFVKESKQDESGMPNNRFLAERTGGTYSTLKVQPAELEDSGVYFCASSPGQLASGYPYNEQFFGPGTRLTVL.

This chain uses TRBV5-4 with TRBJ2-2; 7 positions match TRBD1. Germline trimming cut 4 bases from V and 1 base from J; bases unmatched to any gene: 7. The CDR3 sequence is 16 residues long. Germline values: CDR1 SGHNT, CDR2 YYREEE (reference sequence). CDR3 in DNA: TGTGCCAGCAGCCACCACAGGGGCATGAACACCGGGGAGCTGTTTTTT. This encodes CASSHHRGMNTGELFF.

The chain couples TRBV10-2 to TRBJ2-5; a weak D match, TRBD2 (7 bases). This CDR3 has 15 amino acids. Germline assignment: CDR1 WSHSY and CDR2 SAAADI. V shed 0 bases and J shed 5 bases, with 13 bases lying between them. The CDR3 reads CASSESLAGAETQYF. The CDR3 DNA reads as TGCGCCAGCAGTGAGTCGTTGGCGGGGGCGGAGACCCAGTACTTC.

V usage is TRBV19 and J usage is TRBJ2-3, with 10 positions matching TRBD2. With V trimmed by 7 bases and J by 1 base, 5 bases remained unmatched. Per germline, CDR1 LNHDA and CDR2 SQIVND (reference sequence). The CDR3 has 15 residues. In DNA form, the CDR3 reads TGTGCCAGTACCCCTCTAGCGGGGGGCACAGATACGCAGTATTTT. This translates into CASTPLAGGTDTQYF.

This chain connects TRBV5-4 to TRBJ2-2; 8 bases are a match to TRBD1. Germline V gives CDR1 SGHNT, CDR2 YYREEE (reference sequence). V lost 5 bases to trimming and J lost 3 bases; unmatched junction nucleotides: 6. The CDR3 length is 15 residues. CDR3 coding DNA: TGTGCCAGCAGGCCGGGACAGGCTTACACCGGGGAGCTGTTTTTT. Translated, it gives CASRPGQAYTGELFF.

CDR3 nucleotide sequence: TGTGCCAGTAATTTAGCCGACTCCTACGAGCAGTACTTC. As protein: CASNLADSYEQYF. V and J are TRBV19 and TRBJ2-7; D gene ambiguous. This CDR3 comprises 13 residues. V was pared by 7 bases and J by 0 bases, with 10 bases between. The germline V gene encodes CDR1 LNHDA and CDR2 SQIVND (reference sequence).

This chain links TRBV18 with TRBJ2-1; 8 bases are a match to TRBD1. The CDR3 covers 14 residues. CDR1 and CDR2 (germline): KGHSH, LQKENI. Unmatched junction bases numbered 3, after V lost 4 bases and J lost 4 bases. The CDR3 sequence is CASSLQGEYNEQFF. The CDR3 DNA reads TGTGCCAGCTCACTACAGGGGGAGTACAATGAGCAGTTCTTC. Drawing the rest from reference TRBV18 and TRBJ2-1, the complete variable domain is NAGVMQNPRHLVRRRGQEARLRCSPMKGHSHVYWYRQLPEEGLKFMVYLQKENIIDESGMPKERFSAEFPKEGPSILRIQQVVRGDSAAYFCASSLQGEYNEQFFGPGTRLTVL.

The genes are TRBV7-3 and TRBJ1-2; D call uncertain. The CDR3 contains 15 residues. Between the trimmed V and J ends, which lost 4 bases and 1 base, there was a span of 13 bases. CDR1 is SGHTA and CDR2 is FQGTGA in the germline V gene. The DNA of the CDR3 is TGTGCCAGCAGCTCTACAGCACCGTATAACTATGGCTACACCTTC. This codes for CASSSTAPYNYGYTF.

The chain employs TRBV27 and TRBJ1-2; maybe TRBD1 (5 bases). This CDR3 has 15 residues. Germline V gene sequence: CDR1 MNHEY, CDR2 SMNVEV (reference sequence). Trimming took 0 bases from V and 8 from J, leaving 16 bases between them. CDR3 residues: CASSLSRQGLRGYTF. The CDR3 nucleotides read TGTGCCAGCAGTTTATCGCGGCAGGGACTTAGAGGCTACACCTTC.

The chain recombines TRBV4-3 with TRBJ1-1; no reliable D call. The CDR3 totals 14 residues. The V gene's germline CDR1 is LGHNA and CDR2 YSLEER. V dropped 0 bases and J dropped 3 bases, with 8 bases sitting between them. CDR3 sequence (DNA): TGCGCCAGCAGCCAAGATGGCCGGGACACTGAAGCTTTCTTT. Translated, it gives CASSQDGRDTEAFF.

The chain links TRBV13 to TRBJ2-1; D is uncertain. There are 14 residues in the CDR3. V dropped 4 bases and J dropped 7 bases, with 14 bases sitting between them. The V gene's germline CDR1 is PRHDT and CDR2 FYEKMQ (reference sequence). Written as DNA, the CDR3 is TGTGCCAGCAGCTCCCGCCGGTCTCTTAATGAGCAGTTCTTC. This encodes CASSSRRSLNEQFF.

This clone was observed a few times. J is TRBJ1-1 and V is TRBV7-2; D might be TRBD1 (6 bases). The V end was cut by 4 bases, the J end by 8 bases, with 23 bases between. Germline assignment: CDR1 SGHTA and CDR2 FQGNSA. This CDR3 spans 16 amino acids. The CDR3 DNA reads TGTGCCAGCAGCTACACCAGACATGGGGGCGCCGGAGAAGCTTTCTTT. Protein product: CASSYTRHGGAGEAFF.